This T cell receptor beta chain originates from a study of shared clonotypes between healthy human individuals. V dropped 5 bases and J dropped 4 bases, with 21 bases sitting between them. The CDR3 runs to 17 residues. Looked up from germline, CDR1 is MDHEN and CDR2 is SYDVKM. On this clone itself: Its target is not known.

Broader study findings: Across subsets, estimated richness was generally greater for naive than for memory populations.

On sorted subsets, replicate PCRs used 200 to 250 ng DNA, or about 30,000 T cell genomes. Produced via immunoSEQ multiplex PCR; TCRdb's table is partial and in-frame only. The sample carries 1.6 million or so clones, approximately 98.5% recorded once. The clonotype originates from a man between 25 and 39 years old in good health. The chain has TRBV28 and TRBJ2-4, with D uncertain. Sequencing was done on a sample of naive CD4+ T cells sorted from blood. Subset here: CD45RA+ positively selected. CDR3 sequence: CASSTVEGSVMKNIQYF. The CDR3 DNA is TGTGCCAGCAGTACAGTGGAAGGAAGCGTGATGAAAAACATTCAGTACTTC.